This T cell receptor (beta chain) was profiled in a study of multiple sclerosis patients with progressive multifocal leukoencephalopathy. Study-level results: Expanded clones at PML onset predated and persisted through natalizumab therapy. Most PML patients had lower entropy, suggesting less diverse TRB repertoires.

Clones were read by immunoSEQ multiplex PCR, and TCRdb kept only the in-frame ones, dropping some. The sample carries tens of thousands of clones, around 85% recorded once. With regard to this clone: Its antigen is undetermined.

The V gene lost 2 bases and the J gene lost 8 bases, with 18 bases spanning the gap. This CDR3 spans 15 amino acids. Germline lookup yields CDR1 LGHNA and CDR2 YSLEER. Time point in this sample: time of PML onset. PML was diagnosed clinically and by MRI, then confirmed by JC virus DNA in cerebrospinal fluid. Between roughly 16 and 56 months of natalizumab therapy passed before PML developed in these natalizumab-treated patients. The source of this sequence is a woman in her twenties or thirties with progressive multifocal leukoencephalopathy. The chain uses TRBV4-3 and TRBJ1-2; D perhaps matches TRBD1 (6 bases). Specimen: PBMCs, collected from a patient treated with natalizumab. CDR3 in DNA: TGCGCCAGCAGCCAACTGGGCGGGGGGACACAGGGCTACACCTTC. Translating gives CASSQLGGGTQGYTF.